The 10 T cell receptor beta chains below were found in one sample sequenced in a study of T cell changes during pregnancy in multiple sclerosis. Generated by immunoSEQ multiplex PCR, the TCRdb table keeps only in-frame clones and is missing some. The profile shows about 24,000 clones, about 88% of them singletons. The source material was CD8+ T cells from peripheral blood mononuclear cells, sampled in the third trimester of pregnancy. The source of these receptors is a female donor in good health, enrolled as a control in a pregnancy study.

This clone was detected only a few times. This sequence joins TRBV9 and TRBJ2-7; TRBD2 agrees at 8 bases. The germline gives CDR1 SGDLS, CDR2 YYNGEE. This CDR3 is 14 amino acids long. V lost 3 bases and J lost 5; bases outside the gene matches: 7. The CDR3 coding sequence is TGTGCCAGCAGCGAGCGGGGGCTAGGTGACGAGCAGTACTTC. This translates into CASSERGLGDEQYF.

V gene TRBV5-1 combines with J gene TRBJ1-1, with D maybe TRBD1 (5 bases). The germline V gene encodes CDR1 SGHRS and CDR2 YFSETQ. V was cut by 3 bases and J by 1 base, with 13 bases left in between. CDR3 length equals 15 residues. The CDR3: CASSWGRGANTEAFF. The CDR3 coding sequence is TGCGCCAGCAGCTGGGGGAGGGGCGCGAACACTGAAGCTTTCTTT. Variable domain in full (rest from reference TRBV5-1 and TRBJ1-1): KAGVTQTPRYLIKTRGQQVTLSCSPISGHRSVSWYQQTPGQGLQFLFEYFSETQRNKGNFPGRFSGRQFSNSRSEMNVSTLELGDSALYLCASSWGRGANTEAFFGQGTRLTVV.

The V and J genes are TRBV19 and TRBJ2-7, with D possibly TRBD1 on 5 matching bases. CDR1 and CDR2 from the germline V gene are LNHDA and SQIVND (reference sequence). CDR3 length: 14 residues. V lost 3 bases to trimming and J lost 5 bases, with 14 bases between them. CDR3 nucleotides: TGTGCCAGTAGTATCATACCAGGGCAGGACGAGCAGTACTTC. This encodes CASSIIPGQDEQYF.

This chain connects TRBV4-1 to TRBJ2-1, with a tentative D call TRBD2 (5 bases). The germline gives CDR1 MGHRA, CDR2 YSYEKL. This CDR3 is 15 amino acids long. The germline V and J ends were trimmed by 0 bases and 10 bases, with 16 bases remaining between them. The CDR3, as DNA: TGCGCCAGCAGCCAAGACCTCCTACTAGTAGACGAGCAGTTCTTC. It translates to CASSQDLLLVDEQFF.

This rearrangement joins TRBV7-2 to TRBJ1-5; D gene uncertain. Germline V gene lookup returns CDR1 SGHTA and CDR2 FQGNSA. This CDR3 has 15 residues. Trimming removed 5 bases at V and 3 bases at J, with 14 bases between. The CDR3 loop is CASSDGIPFNQPQHF. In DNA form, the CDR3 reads TGTGCCAGCAGCGACGGGATCCCCTTCAATCAGCCCCAGCATTTT.

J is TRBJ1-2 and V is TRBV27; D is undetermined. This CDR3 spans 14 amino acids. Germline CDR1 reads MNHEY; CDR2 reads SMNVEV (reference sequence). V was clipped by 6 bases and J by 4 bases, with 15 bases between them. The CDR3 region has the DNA TGTGCCAGCAGACCACTAATGGGGAGCTATGGCTACACCTTC. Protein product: CASRPLMGSYGYTF.

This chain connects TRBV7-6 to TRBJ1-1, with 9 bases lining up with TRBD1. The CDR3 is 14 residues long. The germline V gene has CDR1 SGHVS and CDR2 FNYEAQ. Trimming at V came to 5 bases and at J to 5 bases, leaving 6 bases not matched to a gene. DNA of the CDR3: TGTGCCAGCAGCGCGGGACAGGGTGGTACTGAAGCTTTCTTT. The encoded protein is CASSAGQGGTEAFF.

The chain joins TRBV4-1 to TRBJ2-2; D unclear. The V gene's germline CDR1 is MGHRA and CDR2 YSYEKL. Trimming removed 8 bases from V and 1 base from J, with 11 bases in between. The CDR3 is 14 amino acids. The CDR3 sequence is CASLSRQNTGELFF. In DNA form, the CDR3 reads TGCGCCAGCCTCTCGCGGCAGAACACCGGGGAGCTGTTTTTT.

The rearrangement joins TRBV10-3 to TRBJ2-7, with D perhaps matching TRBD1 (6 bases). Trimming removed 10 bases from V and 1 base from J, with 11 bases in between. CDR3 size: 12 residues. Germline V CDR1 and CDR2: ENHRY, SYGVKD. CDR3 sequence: CATSDSSYEQYF. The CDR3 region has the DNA TGTGCCACTTCGGACAGTTCCTACGAGCAGTACTTC.

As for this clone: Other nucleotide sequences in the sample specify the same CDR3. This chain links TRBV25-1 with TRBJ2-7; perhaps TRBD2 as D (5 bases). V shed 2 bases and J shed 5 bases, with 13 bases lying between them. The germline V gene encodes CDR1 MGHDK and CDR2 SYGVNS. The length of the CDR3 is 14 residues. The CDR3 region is CASSEKDEEDEQYF. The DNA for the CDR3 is TGTGCCAGCAGTGAAAAGGATGAGGAGGACGAGCAGTACTTC.